These 17 T cell receptor beta chains originate from one sample sequenced in a study of CD8+ T cells in alopecia areata. It was cDNA, reverse transcribed from extracted RNA, that served as the sequencing template. Assay used: immunoSEQ multiplex PCR; TCRdb lists only in-frame clones, some missing. The repertoire has fewer than 250,000 clones, 60% of them found once; the top ten carry approximately 0.63%. Noted treatment: oral pan-JAK inhibitor, 5-10 mg twice daily. Sequencing used CD4+ T cells sorted from blood, obtained at week 4, from a patient treated with tofacitinib. These receptors were obtained from a human donor with alopecia areata.

In DNA, the CDR3 is TGTGCCAGCGCTAGTCCGGAGGGGATAAGGGGCTACACCTTC. This sequence encodes CASASPEGIRGYTF. The V gene is TRBV28, the J gene TRBJ1-2, with D perhaps TRBD1 (5 bases). V lost 8 bases to trimming and J lost 8 bases, with 21 bases between them. CDR3 length: 14 amino acids. Looked up from germline, CDR1 is MDHEN and CDR2 is SYDVKM.

CDR3 sequence reads: CATSRGRGLDQETQYF. Here the CDR3 DNA reads TGTGCCACCAGCAGAGGGAGGGGACTGGACCAAGAGACCCAGTACTTC. This chain connects TRBV15 to TRBJ2-5; D possibly corresponds to TRBD2 (6 bases). CDR3 size: 16 residues. Between the trimmed V and J ends, which lost 1 base and 0 bases, there was a span of 12 bases. Germline V gene sequence: CDR1 LNHNV, CDR2 YYDKDF (reference sequence). Full variable domain (rest looked up from reference TRBV15 and TRBJ2-5): DAMVIQNPRYQVTQFGKPVTLSCSQTLNHNVMYWYQQKSSQAPKLLFHYYDKDFNNEADTPDNFQSRRPNTSFCFLDIRSPGLGDTAMYLCATSRGRGLDQETQYFGPGTRLLVL.

The chain is built from TRBV10-3 and TRBJ2-7, with D perhaps matching TRBD2 (7 bases). Looked up from germline, CDR1 is ENHRY and CDR2 is SYGVKD. Between the trimmed V and J ends, which lost 11 bases and 4 bases, there was a span of 24 bases. The CDR3 spans 15 residues. The CDR3 reads CALQEGEGSRYEQYF. For the CDR3, the DNA is TGTGCCTTACAAGAGGGGGAGGGGAGTCGGTACGAGCAGTACTTC.

The rearrangement links TRBV5-1 to TRBJ2-2, with D perhaps being TRBD1 or TRBD2 (5 bases each). The length of the CDR3 is 14 residues. Deletions cut 4 bases from V and 4 bases from J, with 11 bases between. The V gene's germline CDR1 is SGHRS and CDR2 YFSETQ. The CDR3 nucleotides are TGCGCCAGCAGCGTAGGGGAGACCACCGGGGAGCTGTTTTTT. Translated: CASSVGETTGELFF. The full variable domain, its missing parts supplied by reference TRBV5-1 and TRBJ2-2, is KAGVTQTPRYLIKTRGQQVTLSCSPISGHRSVSWYQQTPGQGLQFLFEYFSETQRNKGNFPGRFSGRQFSNSRSEMNVSTLELGDSALYLCASSVGETTGELFFGEGSRLTVL.

This chain joins TRBV5-1 and TRBJ2-7, with no clear D. V gave up 1 base and J gave up 5 bases, with 16 bases separating them. The CDR3 extends over 15 amino acids. Germline CDR1 SGHRS, CDR2 YFSETQ. CDR3 amino acids: CASSLLSGAWDEQYF. In nucleotides, the CDR3 is TGCGCCAGCAGCTTGTTGTCAGGAGCTTGGGACGAGCAGTACTTC. Complete variable domain (other parts from reference TRBV5-1 and TRBJ2-7): KAGVTQTPRYLIKTRGQQVTLSCSPISGHRSVSWYQQTPGQGLQFLFEYFSETQRNKGNFPGRFSGRQFSNSRSEMNVSTLELGDSALYLCASSLLSGAWDEQYFGPGTRLTVT.

A word on this clone: The same CDR3 also results from other DNA sequences found in this sample. The J gene is TRBJ2-3, the V gene TRBV4-2; no clear D. Per germline, CDR1 LGHNA and CDR2 YNFKEQ. Trimming removed 0 bases at V and 3 bases at J, with 7 bases between. The CDR3 has 14 residues. CDR3 sequence reads: CASSQEPRTDTQYF. CDR3 coding DNA: TGTGCCAGCAGCCAAGAACCGAGGACAGATACGCAGTATTTT.

The V gene is TRBV6-1, the J gene TRBJ2-1; D gene unclear. V lost 4 bases and J 9 bases, leaving 16 bases between the germline ends. CDR1 is MNHNS, CDR2 SASEGT, per germline. This CDR3 has 14 residues. CDR3 residues: CASSGPSRLGEQFF. As DNA, the CDR3 is TGTGCCAGCAGTGGCCCTTCCCGGCTGGGTGAGCAGTTCTTC.

The genes are TRBV30 and TRBJ2-1, with a weak D call TRBD2 (5 bases). Trimming shortened V by 3 bases and J by 9 bases, and 15 bases separated the two germline ends. Germline loops: CDR1 GTSNPN, CDR2 SVGIG (reference sequence). This CDR3 contains 13 residues. The DNA of the CDR3 is TGTGCCTGGAGGCGGGCGAGGAGGAGTGAGCAGTTCTTC. Translating gives CAWRRARRSEQFF.

The chain employs TRBV14 and TRBJ2-3; TRBD2 aligns across 9 bases. The V and J ends lost 4 bases and 3 bases, in that order; junction bases with no gene match: 2. The germline V gene encodes CDR1 SGHDN and CDR2 FVKESK. CDR3 length: 14 residues. This CDR3 is CASSPLAGTDTQYF. The CDR3 region has the DNA TGTGCCAGCAGCCCTCTAGCGGGAACAGATACGCAGTATTTT.

The chain has TRBV7-2 and TRBJ2-1; 7 bases are shared with TRBD1. The CDR3 extends over 13 amino acids. The trim removed 5 bases at V and 7 bases at J, leaving 5 bases unmatched. In germline, CDR1 is SGHTA, CDR2 FQGNSA. In DNA, the CDR3 is TGTGCCAGCAGCGTCTACAGGGGTAATGAGCAGTTCTTC. This translates into CASSVYRGNEQFF.

J is TRBJ2-1 and V is TRBV4-2; maybe TRBD2 (7 bases). The CDR3 extends over 13 amino acids. V lost 5 bases, J lost 9 bases, and 14 bases lay in between. Germline V gene lookup returns CDR1 LGHNA and CDR2 YNFKEQ. In nucleotides, the CDR3 is TGTGCCAGCAGCTCCTTAAGGGGGGGTGAGCAGTTCTTC. It specifies CASSSLRGGEQFF.

As to this clone: The sample contains more than one DNA sequence encoding this CDR3. The V gene is TRBV5-1, the J gene TRBJ2-1, with 8 bases fitting TRBD2. CDR1 is SGHRS and CDR2 is YFSETQ in the germline V gene. J was trimmed by 1 base and V by 2 bases; bases with no gene match: 2. The CDR3 sequence is 15 residues long. CDR3 DNA sequence: TGCGCCAGCAGCTTAGTAGCGGGATCCTACAATGAGCAGTTCTTC. Translation: CASSLVAGSYNEQFF.

This clone was seen only a few times. The chain combines TRBV29-1 with TRBJ2-1; 7 nucleotides line up with TRBD2. This CDR3 has 14 residues. Germline V lookup: CDR1 SQVTM, CDR2 ANQGSEA. J was trimmed by 14 bases and V by 5 bases; bases with no gene match: 18. CDR3 region: CSVPKRGTINGEFF. CDR3 nucleotide sequence: TGCAGCGTTCCCAAGAGAGGGACTATCAATGGGGAGTTCTTC.

The V call is TRBV7-2, the J call TRBJ2-3; D remains unclear. Germline lookup yields CDR1 SGHTA and CDR2 FQGNSA. The CDR3 consists of 13 residues. Trimming removed 1 base from V and 6 bases from J, with 8 bases in between. CDR3 in amino acids: CASSLDFTDTQYF. DNA of the CDR3: TGTGCCAGCAGCTTAGATTTTACGGATACGCAGTATTTT.

This clone was counted only a few times. This chain connects TRBV7-9 to TRBJ1-5; 8 bases map to TRBD1. Germline V gene sequence: CDR1 SEHNR, CDR2 FQNEAQ (reference sequence). The length of the CDR3 is 16 residues. V lost 5 bases to trimming and J lost 2 bases; unmatched junction nucleotides: 8. The chain's CDR3 is CASSQGQGEGNQPQHF. The DNA of the CDR3 is TGTGCCAGCAGCCAAGGACAGGGCGAAGGCAATCAGCCCCAGCATTTT. The full variable domain, rest sourced from reference TRBV7-9 and TRBJ1-5, is DTGVSQNPRHKITKRGQNVTFRCDPISEHNRLYWYRQTLGQGPEFLTYFQNEAQLEKSRLLSDRFSAERPKGSFSTLEIQRTEQGDSAMYLCASSQGQGEGNQPQHFGDGTRLSIL.

This clone appeared a few times. The chain employs TRBV29-1 and TRBJ2-7; 14 bases are shared with TRBD2. Germline loops: CDR1 SQVTM, CDR2 ANQGSEA. There are 16 residues in the CDR3. Trimming removed 6 bases from V and 1 base from J; junction bases left unmatched: 8. The CDR3 DNA is TGCAGCGTGGGAGGGACTAGCGGGGGACTTTCCTACGAGCAGTACTTC. This encodes CSVGGTSGGLSYEQYF.

The chain joins TRBV29-1 to TRBJ2-1; possibly TRBD1 or TRBD2 for D (5 bases each). Trimming removed 7 bases at V and 4 bases at J, with 11 bases between. CDR1 SQVTM and CDR2 ANQGSEA come from the germline V gene. There are 12 residues in the CDR3. In nucleotides, the CDR3 is TGCAGCGGAGGGACCACGTACAATGAGCAGTTCTTC. Translating it yields CSGGTTYNEQFF.